This T cell receptor (beta chain) was sequenced for a study of T cell responses to AZD1222 COVID-19 vaccine. On the study more broadly: Second-dose groups at about 4 or about 12 weeks were pooled.

The germline gives CDR1 MNHEY, CDR2 SVGAGI. V was trimmed by 5 bases and J by 2 bases, leaving 12 bases between them. The CDR3 runs to 14 residues. Method: immunoSEQ multiplex PCR; TCRdb's copy keeps in-frame clones and lacks some. The repertoire consists of about 100,000 clones, with about 85% occurring once and the leading ten covering 2.9%. Concerning this clone: Its target is unknown.

Whole-study results and caveats: The donor cohort was predominantly white British with a female majority, and clonal diversity may have been underestimated. An increase in Spike-specific TCR breadth and depth was observed after two AZD1222 doses.

This TCR came from an adult in good health. The sequencing used peripheral blood, collected on day 0 of AZD1222 vaccination. The chain links TRBV6-5 to TRBJ1-2; weak D call: TRBD1 (6 bases). In DNA, the CDR3 is TGTGCCAGCAGTCTCCTGACAGGAAACTATGGCTACACCTTC. Amino acids: CASSLLTGNYGYTF.